The clone carrying this T cell receptor beta chain showed up just once. RNA transcripts served as the template for amplifying TCR beta CDR3 regions. Researchers ran a first-round RT-PCR on the TCR CDR3 using the HTBI primer set. A single record per CDR3 protein comes from TCRdb applying MiXCR to the multiplex PCR reads. This sample carries hundreds of thousands of distinct CDR3 sequences, approximately 14% of them seen once, and the ten largest clones take about 13%. The study left out patients who had uncontrolled infection, other autoimmune disease, pregnancy or lactation. This record comes from a study of T cells in Graves' hyperthyroidism and ophthalmopathy. Germline values: CDR1 LNHDA, CDR2 SQIVND (reference sequence). The CDR3 runs to 16 residues. The J segment lost 3 bases and the V segment lost 4 bases, leaving 7 bases of the junction unmatched.

This TCR was recovered from a man in his late teens or twenties with Graves' ophthalmopathy. The chain carries TRBV19 and TRBJ2-1, with 9 bases aligning to TRBD2. Sequencing used blood. The CDR3 DNA sequence: TGTGCCAGTAGTACCCTACTAGCGGGTCTCTACAATGAGCAGTTCTTC. Amino acid sequence: CASSTLLAGLYNEQFF.